The clone carrying this T cell receptor (beta chain) was picked up many times. Its antigen is currently unknown. This CDR3 comprises 17 residues. Germline V gene data show CDR1 as MNHEY and CDR2 as SMNVEV (reference sequence). V dropped 7 bases and J dropped 5; count of bases not matched to a gene: 17. The data belong to a study of response to subunit inactivated influenza vaccine. TCRdb called the RT-PCR reads again in MiXCR, with one record for every CDR3 protein. Of 650,000 to 850,000 distinct CDR3 sequences in the sample, roughly 14% were seen once. General study results and limits: The authors put forward the suggestion that each seasonal influenza vaccination may bring in only a limited number of new T cells.

The receptor was derived from a man aged 50-60 years who received an inactivated influenza vaccine. This specimen was PBMCs from blood, taken approximately 15 days before vaccination. V is TRBV27 and J is TRBJ2-3; TRBD2 matches at 8 bases. As DNA, the CDR3 is TGTGCCAGCAAGGGGTGGGGCTCACGGGGGGGCATAGATACGCAGTATTTT. Amino acids: CASKGWGSRGGIDTQYF.